This TCR beta chain was found in a study of post-analysis software for immune sequencing data. Regarding the study as a whole: In patients, TRBV5-6, TRBV5-1 and TRBV20-1 belonged to roughly 5 TRBV segments found more frequently than in controls. Significantly lower normalized Chao1 diversity was seen in multiple sclerosis patients than in controls.

Presence of unique molecular identifiers characterized the TCR beta cDNA libraries. Each CDR3 protein gets one entry after TCRdb re-called the PCR reads with MiXCR. Seen here are 700,000 to 800,000 distinct CDR3 sequences, roughly 30% observed once, and the top ten hold around 0.55%. CDR1 LGHDT and CDR2 YNNKEL come from the germline V gene (reference sequence). This CDR3 region has 16 residues. J gave up 0 bases and V 4 bases, and 8 bases lay outside the gene matches. This clonotype was counted a few times. Its antigen remains unknown. This chain uses TRBV3-1 with TRBJ1-1, with TRBD1 identical over 7 bases. The origin of this receptor is a girl between 5 and 17 years old with multiple sclerosis. Source material: blood. This chain's CDR3 is CASSPPGQRMNTEAFF. In DNA form, the CDR3 reads TGTGCCAGCAGCCCCCCGGGACAGAGGATGAACACTGAAGCTTTCTTT. Using reference TRBV3-1 and TRBJ1-1 for the parts outside the CDR3, the full variable domain is DTAVSQTPKYLVTQMGNDKSIKCEQNLGHDTMYWYKQDSKKFLKIMFSYNNKELIINETVPNRFSPKSPDKAHLNLHINSLELGDSAVYFCASSPPGQRMNTEAFFGQGTRLTVV.